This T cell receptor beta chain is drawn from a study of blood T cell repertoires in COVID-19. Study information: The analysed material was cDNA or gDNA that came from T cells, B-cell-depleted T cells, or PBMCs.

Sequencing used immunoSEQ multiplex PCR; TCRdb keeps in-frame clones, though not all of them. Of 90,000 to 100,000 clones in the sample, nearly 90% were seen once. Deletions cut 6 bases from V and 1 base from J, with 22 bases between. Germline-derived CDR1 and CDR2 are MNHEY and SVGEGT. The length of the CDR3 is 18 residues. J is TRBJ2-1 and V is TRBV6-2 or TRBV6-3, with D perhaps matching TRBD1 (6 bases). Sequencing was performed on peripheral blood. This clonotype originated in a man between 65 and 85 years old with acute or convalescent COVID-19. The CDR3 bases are TGTGCCAGCAGCCCGGCCCGTCTAAGGGGGTGGTCCTACAATGAGCAGTTCTTC. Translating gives CASSPARLRGWSYNEQFF.